This T cell receptor (beta chain) was identified in a study of T-cell reconstitution after alpha-beta-depleted transplantation in children. Whole-study findings and limits: About two months after transplant, alpha-beta T cells reportedly came from several hundred expanded graft clones. Several patients had high TCRbeta diversity at day 60; it came from surviving recipient T cells and thymic progenitors. Most T-cell counts and diversity one year after the transplant came from T cells that were newly produced.

This clonotype was recorded a few times. What it recognizes is unknown. The CDR3 is made up of 18 amino acids. Deletions cut 6 bases from V and 1 base from J, with 24 bases between. Library preparation (for TCRbeta) was performed with unique molecular identifiers. A single record per CDR3 protein comes from TCRdb applying MiXCR to the PCR reads. Of more than 500,000 distinct CDR3 sequences detected, approximately 10% appear once; the ten largest clones hold about 15%. The TCR was taken from a female patient aged 2-9 years who had a stem cell transplant for aplastic anemia, so the T cells may come from the graft donor. The material sequenced was PBMCs, mostly from graft donor cells, taken 180 days after TCRalphabeta/CD19-depleted stem cell transplant. The V gene is TRBV12-3 or TRBV12-4, the J gene TRBJ1-1, with TRBD1 as a possible D gene (6 bases). DNA of the CDR3: TGTGCCAGCAGCTTAAACCGGGGGCCGGAGACCACGAACACTGAAGCTTTCTTT. Translation gives CASSLNRGPETTNTEAFF.